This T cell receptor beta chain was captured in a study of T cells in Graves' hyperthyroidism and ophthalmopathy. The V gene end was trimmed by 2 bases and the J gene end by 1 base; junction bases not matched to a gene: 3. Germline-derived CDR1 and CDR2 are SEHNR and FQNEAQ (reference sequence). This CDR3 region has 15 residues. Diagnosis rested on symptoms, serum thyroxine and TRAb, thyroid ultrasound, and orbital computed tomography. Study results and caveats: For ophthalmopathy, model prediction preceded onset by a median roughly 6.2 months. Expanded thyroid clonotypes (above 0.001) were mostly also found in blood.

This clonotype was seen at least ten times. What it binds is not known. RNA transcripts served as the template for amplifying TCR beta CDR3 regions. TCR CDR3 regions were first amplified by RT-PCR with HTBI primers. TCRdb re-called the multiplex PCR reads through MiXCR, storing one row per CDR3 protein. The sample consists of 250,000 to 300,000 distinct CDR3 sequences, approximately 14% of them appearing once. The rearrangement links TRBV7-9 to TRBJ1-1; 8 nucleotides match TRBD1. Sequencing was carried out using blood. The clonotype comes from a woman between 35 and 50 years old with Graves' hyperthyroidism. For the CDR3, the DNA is TGTGCCAGCAGCTTATTAGGGACAGGGAACACTGAAGCTTTCTTT. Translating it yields CASSLLGTGNTEAFF.